This TCR beta chain was retrieved from a study of early T cells in non-severe SARS-CoV-2 infection. Background on the study: Sequencing was performed on bulk RNA from unsorted whole blood, leaving chains unpaired.

Unique molecular identifiers were affixed to single, distinct cDNA molecules. From the 5' RACE reads, TCRdb called clonotypes with MiXCR, one entry per CDR3 protein. The sample shows 35,000 to 55,000 distinct CDR3 sequences, around a tenth of them seen only once. Unmatched junction bases numbered 9, after V lost 6 bases and J lost 5 bases. The CDR3 covers 14 residues. Looked up from germline, CDR1 is SQVTM and CDR2 is ANQGSEA. The sequencing sample was made of whole blood. The rearrangement uses TRBV29-1 and TRBJ1-1; TRBD1 matches 10 bases. This clonotype was obtained from an adult who was a healthcare worker with PCR-confirmed SARS-CoV-2 infection or an uninfected control (not recorded which). CDR3 bases: TGCAGCGTCATAGGGGGACAGGGGAGGACTGAAGCTTTCTTT. Translated: CSVIGGQGRTEAFF.